Detailed here is one TCR beta chain. Germline CDR1 MGHRA, CDR2 YSYEKL. V dropped 5 bases and J dropped 9 bases, with 16 bases sitting between them. The CDR3 contains 13 residues. This sample stems from a study of response to subunit inactivated influenza vaccine. TCRdb reanalysed the RT-PCR reads using MiXCR and keeps one entry per CDR3 protein. Here the sample spans hundreds of thousands of distinct CDR3 sequences, less than 8% being singletons. The TCR was taken from a man aged 45 to 70 who received an inactivated influenza vaccine. Source: PBMCs from blood, taken approximately 25 months after vaccination. The chain has TRBV4-1 and TRBJ1-1; D possibly corresponds to TRBD1 (6 bases). Written as DNA, the CDR3 is TGCGCCAGCAGCGCCTACAGGGAACGGCAAGCTTTCTTT. Protein sequence: CASSAYRERQAFF.